This TCR beta chain was profiled in a study of shared clonotypes between healthy human individuals. Broader study findings: Non-shared clonotypes showed lower generation probabilities than clonotypes common to all four donors. Sorted-subset sequencing was shown by rarefaction to be incomplete despite large depth. Clonotype sharing across four donors was observed for around 5% of naive CD4 clonotypes.

Comment on this clone: Its specificity is not known.

Germline V lookup: CDR1 GTSNPN, CDR2 SVGIG (reference sequence). The CDR3 consists of 14 residues. Trimming at V came to 1 base and at J to 10 bases, leaving 5 bases not matched to a gene. Measured with immunoSEQ multiplex PCR; TCRdb has only the in-frame clones, and not every one. Among approximately 640,000 clones listed, about 92% were seen once. Sequencing input: memory CD8+ T cells from PBMCs. The subset is: CD45RO+ cells pooled with CCR7-negative TemRA cells. The chain couples TRBV30 to TRBJ2-6; 9 bases agree with TRBD1. The receptor was derived from a man between 18 and 29 years old in good health. Some clones in this sample may be carry-over from other donors' samples. CDR3 in amino acids: CAWSEGQGRNVLTF. CDR3 nucleotide sequence: TGTGCCTGGAGTGAGGGACAGGGAAGAAACGTCCTGACTTTC. Filled out from reference TRBV30 and TRBJ2-6, the complete variable domain reads SQTIHQWPATLVQPVGSPLSLECTVEGTSNPNLYWYRQAAGRGLQLLFYSVGIGQISSEVPQNLSASRPQDRQFILSSKKLLLSDSGFYLCAWSEGQGRNVLTFGAGSRLTVL.